Sequencing of this T cell receptor beta chain was carried out in a study of breast tumors, draining lymph nodes, adjacent tissues. Findings of the study overall: Tumor repertoires ranked between lymph nodes and nontumor tissue in diversity, with V and J gene preferences. Tumor and nontumor repertoires were significantly more similar in luminal-like than in basal-like breast cancer. Data only fit, rather than demonstrated, lymph node origin of most tumor T cells. The data were judged consistent with most tumor T cells coming from lymph node and expanding in tumor.

Via MiXCR, TCRdb re-called the multiplex PCR reads, giving one row per CDR3 protein. The repertoire has 45,000 to 65,000 distinct CDR3 sequences, over 40% of them found once; the top ten carry over 9.5%. The sample holds many counts of this clonotype. Its matching antigen is unknown. V was trimmed by 2 bases and J by 1 base, leaving 11 bases between them. There are 15 residues in the CDR3. Germline values: CDR1 MNHNY, CDR2 SVGAGI (reference sequence). V is TRBV6-6 and J is TRBJ1-1; TRBD1 is a possible D gene (6 bases). This receptor was taken from a female donor with breast cancer. Some clones in this sample may be carry-over from other donors' samples. The sample consisted of breast tumor tissue. In nucleotides, the CDR3 is TGTGCCAGCAGTTACGAAGGGGGGAGGAACACTGAAGCTTTCTTT. Protein: CASSYEGGRNTEAFF.